A selection of T cell receptor beta chains follows, all from one sample in a study of blood T cell repertoires in COVID-19. The protocol was immunoSEQ multiplex PCR, while the TCRdb copy is restricted to in-frame clones and leaves out a portion. This table holds a few hundred thousand clones, around 89% found once. The specimen sequenced was peripheral blood. These receptors came from a man aged 18 to 29 who had recovered from COVID-19. The CDR3 runs from the conserved cysteine through the conserved F or W. A D gene is named only where the DNA matches it firmly. Some rows mark clone size as missing; the rest say once, few, many or name a class of expanded clone.

D gene: TRBD2
J gene: TRBJ2-3
clone size: NA
V gene: TRBV14
CDR3 protein: CASSQDSGAGTDTQYF
CDR3 DNA: TGTGCCAGCAGCCAAGATAGCGGGGCGGGCACAGATACGCAGTATTTT

D gene: NA
J gene: TRBJ2-5
clone size: once
V gene: TRBV3-1/TRBV3-2
CDR3 protein: CASSQDYPGQETQYF
CDR3 DNA: TGTGCCAGCAGCCAAGATTACCCAGGTCAAGAGACCCAGTACTTC

D gene: TRBD2
J gene: TRBJ2-3
clone size: NA
V gene: TRBV7-9
CDR3 protein: CASSLLAGVTDTQYF
CDR3 DNA: TGTGCCAGCAGCTTACTAGCGGGAGTTACAGATACGCAGTATTTT

D gene: NA
J gene: TRBJ2-3
clone size: few
V gene: TRBV11-2
CDR3 protein: CASSWARTDTQYF
CDR3 DNA: TGTGCCAGCAGCTGGGCCCGAACAGATACGCAGTATTTT

D gene: NA
J gene: TRBJ2-5
clone size: NA
V gene: TRBV30
CDR3 protein: CAWSRQEETQYF
CDR3 DNA: TGTGCCTGGAGTAGACAGGAAGAGACCCAGTACTTC

D gene: NA
J gene: TRBJ1-2
clone size: NA
V gene: TRBV6-6
CDR3 protein: CASSYTYPYGYTF
CDR3 DNA: TGTGCCAGCAGTTACACATACCCCTATGGCTACACCTTC

D gene: NA
J gene: TRBJ2-3
clone size: NA
V gene: TRBV7-2
CDR3 protein: CASTLGTPRTDTQYF
CDR3 DNA: TGTGCCAGCACCCTCGGGACTCCCCGCACAGATACGCAGTATTTT

D gene: NA
J gene: TRBJ1-2
clone size: NA
V gene: TRBV20-1
CDR3 protein: CSATRDGYTF
CDR3 DNA: TGCAGTGCGACTAGGGATGGCTACACCTTC

D gene: NA
J gene: TRBJ2-3
clone size: NA
V gene: TRBV7-8
CDR3 protein: CASSLRLDTDTQYF
CDR3 DNA: TGTGCCAGCAGCTTAAGGCTAGACACAGATACGCAGTATTTT

D gene: TRBD1
J gene: TRBJ2-7
clone size: NA
V gene: TRBV27
CDR3 protein: CASGPDRGSYEQYF
CDR3 DNA: TGTGCCAGCGGACCGGACAGGGGTTCCTACGAGCAGTACTTC

D gene: TRBD2
J gene: TRBJ2-1
clone size: once
V gene: TRBV18
CDR3 protein: CASSLSGTSGGYNEQFF
CDR3 DNA: TGTGCCAGCTCACTTTCCGGGACTAGCGGGGGTTACAATGAGCAGTTCTTC

D gene: TRBD1
J gene: TRBJ1-2
clone size: NA
V gene: TRBV27
CDR3 protein: CASSADRGHGYTF
CDR3 DNA: TGTGCCAGCAGCGCAGACAGGGGCCATGGCTACACCTTC

D gene: TRBD2
J gene: TRBJ2-1
clone size: NA
V gene: TRBV18
CDR3 protein: CASSTGGLEQFF
CDR3 DNA: TGTGCCAGCTCAACGGGAGGCCTTGAGCAGTTCTTC